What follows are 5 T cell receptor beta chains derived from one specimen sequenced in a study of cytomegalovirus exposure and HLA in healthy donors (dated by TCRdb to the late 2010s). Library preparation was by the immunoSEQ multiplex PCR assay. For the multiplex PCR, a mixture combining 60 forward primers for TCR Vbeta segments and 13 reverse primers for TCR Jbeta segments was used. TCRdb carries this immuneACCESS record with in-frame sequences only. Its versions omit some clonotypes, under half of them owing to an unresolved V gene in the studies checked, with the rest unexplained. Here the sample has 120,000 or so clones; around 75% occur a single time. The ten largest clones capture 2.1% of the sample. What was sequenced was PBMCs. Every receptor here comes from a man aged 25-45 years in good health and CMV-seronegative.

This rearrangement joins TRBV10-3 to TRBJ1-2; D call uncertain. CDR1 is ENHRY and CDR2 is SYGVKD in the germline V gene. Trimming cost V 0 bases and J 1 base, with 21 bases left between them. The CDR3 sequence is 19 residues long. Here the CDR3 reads CAISESTRTASENNYGYTF. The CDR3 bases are TGTGCCATCAGTGAGTCGACTCGTACCGCATCCGAAAATAACTATGGCTACACCTTC.

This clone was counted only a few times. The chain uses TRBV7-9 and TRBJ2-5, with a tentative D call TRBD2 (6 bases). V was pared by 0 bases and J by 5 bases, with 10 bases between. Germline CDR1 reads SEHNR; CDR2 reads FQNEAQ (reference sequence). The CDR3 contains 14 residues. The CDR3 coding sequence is TGTGCCAGCAGCTTAGCGGGGGGTTTCGAGACCCAGTACTTC. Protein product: CASSLAGGFETQYF. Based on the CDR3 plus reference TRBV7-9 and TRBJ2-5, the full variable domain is DTGVSQNPRHKITKRGQNVTFRCDPISEHNRLYWYRQTLGQGPEFLTYFQNEAQLEKSRLLSDRFSAERPKGSFSTLEIQRTEQGDSAMYLCASSLAGGFETQYFGPGTRLLVL.

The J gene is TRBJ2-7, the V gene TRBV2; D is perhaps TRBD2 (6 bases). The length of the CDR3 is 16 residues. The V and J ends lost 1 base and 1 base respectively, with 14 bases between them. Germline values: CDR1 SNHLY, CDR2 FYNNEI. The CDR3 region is CASSEGHGGTSYEQYF. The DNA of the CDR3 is TGTGCCAGCAGTGAAGGACACGGTGGGACTTCCTACGAGCAGTACTTC.

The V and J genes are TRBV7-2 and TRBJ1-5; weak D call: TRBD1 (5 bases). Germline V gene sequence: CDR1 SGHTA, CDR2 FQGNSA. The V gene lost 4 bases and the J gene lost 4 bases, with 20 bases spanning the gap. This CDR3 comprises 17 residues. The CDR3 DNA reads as TGTGCCAGCAGCTCCCGGAGGGAGGGGCTGGCAAATCAGCCCCAGCATTTT. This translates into CASSSRREGLANQPQHF.

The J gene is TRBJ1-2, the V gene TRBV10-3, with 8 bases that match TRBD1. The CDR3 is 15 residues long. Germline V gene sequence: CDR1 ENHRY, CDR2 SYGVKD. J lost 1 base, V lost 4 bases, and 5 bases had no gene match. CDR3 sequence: CAISAPGQDNYGYTF. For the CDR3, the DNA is TGTGCCATCAGTGCTCCGGGACAGGATAACTATGGCTACACCTTC.